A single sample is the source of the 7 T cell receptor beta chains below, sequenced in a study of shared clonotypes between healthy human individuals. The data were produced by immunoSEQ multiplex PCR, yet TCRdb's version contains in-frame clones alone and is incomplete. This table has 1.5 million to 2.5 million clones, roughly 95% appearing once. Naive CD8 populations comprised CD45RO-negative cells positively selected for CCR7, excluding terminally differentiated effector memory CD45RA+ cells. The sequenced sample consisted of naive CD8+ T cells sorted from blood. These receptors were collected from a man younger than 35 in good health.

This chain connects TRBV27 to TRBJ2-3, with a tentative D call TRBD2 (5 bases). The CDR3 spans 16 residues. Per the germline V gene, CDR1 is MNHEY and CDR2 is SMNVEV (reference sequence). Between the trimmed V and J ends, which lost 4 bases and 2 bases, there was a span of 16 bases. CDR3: CASSSPREADTDTQYF. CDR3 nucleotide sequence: TGTGCCAGCAGTTCCCCTCGCGAAGCGGACACAGATACGCAGTATTTT.

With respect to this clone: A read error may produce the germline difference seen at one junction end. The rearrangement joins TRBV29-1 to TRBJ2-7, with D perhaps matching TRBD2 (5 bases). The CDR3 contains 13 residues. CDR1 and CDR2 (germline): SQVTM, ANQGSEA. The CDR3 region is CSVKEGSSYEQYF. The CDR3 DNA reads TGCAGCGTTAAAGAGGGCTCCTCCTACGAGCAGTACTTC.

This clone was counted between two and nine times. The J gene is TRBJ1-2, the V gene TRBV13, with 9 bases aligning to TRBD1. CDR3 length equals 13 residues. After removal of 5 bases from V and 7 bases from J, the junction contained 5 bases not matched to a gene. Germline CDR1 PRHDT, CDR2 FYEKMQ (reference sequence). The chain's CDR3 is CASSPGTGIGYTF. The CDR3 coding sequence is TGTGCCAGCAGCCCCGGGACAGGGATTGGCTACACCTTC.

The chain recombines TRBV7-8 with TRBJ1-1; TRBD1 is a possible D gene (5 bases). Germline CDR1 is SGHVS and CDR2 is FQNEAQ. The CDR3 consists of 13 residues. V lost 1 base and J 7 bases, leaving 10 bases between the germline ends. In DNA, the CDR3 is TGTGCCAGCAGCTTAGACGGGGGAGGTGAAGCTTTCTTT. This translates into CASSLDGGGEAFF.

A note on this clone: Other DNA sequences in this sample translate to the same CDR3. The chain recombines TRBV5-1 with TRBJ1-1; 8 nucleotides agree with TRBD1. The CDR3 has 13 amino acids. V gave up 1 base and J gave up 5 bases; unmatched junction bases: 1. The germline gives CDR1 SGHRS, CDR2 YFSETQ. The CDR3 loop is CASSLTGGTEAFF. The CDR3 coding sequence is TGCGCCAGCAGCTTGACAGGGGGAACTGAAGCTTTCTTT.

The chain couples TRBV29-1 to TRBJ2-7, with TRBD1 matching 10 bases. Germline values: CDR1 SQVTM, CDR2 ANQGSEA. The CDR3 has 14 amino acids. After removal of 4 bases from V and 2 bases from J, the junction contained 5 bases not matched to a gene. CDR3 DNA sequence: TGCAGCGTTGGAGGACAGGGGGGACCCTACGAGCAGTACTTC. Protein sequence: CSVGGQGGPYEQYF.

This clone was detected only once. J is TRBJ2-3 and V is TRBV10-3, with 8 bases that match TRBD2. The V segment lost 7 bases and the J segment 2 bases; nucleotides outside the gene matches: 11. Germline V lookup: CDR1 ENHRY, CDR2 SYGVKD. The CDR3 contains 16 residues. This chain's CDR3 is CAINGPGGWDTDTQYF. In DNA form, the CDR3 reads TGTGCCATCAATGGACCGGGGGGGTGGGACACAGATACGCAGTATTTT.